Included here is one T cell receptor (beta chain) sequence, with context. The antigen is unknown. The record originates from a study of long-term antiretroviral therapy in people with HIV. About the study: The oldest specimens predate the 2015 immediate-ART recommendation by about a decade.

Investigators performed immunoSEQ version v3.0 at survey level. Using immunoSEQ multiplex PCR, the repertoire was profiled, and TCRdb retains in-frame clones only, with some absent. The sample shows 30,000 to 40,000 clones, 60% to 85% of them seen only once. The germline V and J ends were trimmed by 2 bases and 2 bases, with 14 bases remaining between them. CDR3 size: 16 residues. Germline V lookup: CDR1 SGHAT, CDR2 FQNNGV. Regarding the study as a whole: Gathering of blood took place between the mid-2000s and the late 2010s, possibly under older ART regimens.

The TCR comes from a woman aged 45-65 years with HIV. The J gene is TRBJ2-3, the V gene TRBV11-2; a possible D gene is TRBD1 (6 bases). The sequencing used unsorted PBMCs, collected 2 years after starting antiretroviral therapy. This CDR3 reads CASSLSPGAFTDTQYF. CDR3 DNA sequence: TGTGCCAGCAGCTTAAGCCCAGGGGCGTTCACAGATACGCAGTATTTT.